Shown below are 11 T cell receptor beta chains from a single sample sequenced in a study of shared clonotypes between healthy human individuals. CD45RO-negative, CCR7-selected cells formed the naive CD8 fraction, which excluded terminally differentiated effector memory CD45RA+ cells. Sequencing was performed with immunoSEQ multiplex PCR; in TCRdb, only in-frame clones are kept and a portion is missing. The top ten clones hold around 1.7% of a sample with more than 2 million clones, approximately 92% of them seen once. The sequenced sample was naive CD8+ T cells from PBMCs. All receptors derive from a man younger than 30 in good health. Some clones in this sample may be carry-over from other donors' samples.

This chain connects TRBV7-9 to TRBJ1-4; D gene unclear. Germline-derived CDR1 and CDR2 are SEHNR and FQNEAQ (reference sequence). This CDR3 contains 15 residues. V was cut by 5 bases and J by 0 bases, with 10 bases left in between. The chain's CDR3 is CASSPPGSTNEKLFF. CDR3 coding DNA: TGTGCCAGCAGCCCACCTGGGTCAACTAATGAAAAACTGTTTTTT.

The chain joins TRBV5-6 to TRBJ2-7; the match to TRBD1 covers 12 bases. CDR1 and CDR2 from the germline V gene are SGHDT and YYEEEE. The CDR3 contains 16 residues. V was pared by 4 bases and J by 2 bases, with 7 bases of the junction left unmatched. This CDR3 reads CASSPVGTGGPYEQYF. CDR3 in DNA: TGTGCCAGCAGCCCTGTAGGGACAGGGGGCCCCTACGAGCAGTACTTC. The variable domain in full, completed from reference TRBV5-6 and TRBJ2-7, reads DAGVTQSPTHLIKTRGQQVTLRCSPKSGHDTVSWYQQALGQGPQFIFQYYEEEERQRGNFPDRFSGHQFPNYSSELNVNALLLGDSALYLCASSPVGTGGPYEQYFGPGTRLTVT.

The CDR3: CASSREAVSYEQYF. CDR3 DNA sequence: TGTGCCAGCAGCCGCGAGGCTGTTTCCTACGAGCAGTACTTC. This sequence joins TRBV7-9 and TRBJ2-7; no firm D call. Per germline, CDR1 SEHNR and CDR2 FQNEAQ (reference sequence). V was clipped by 5 bases and J by 1 base, with 12 bases between them. This CDR3 is 14 amino acids long. Drawing the rest from reference TRBV7-9 and TRBJ2-7, the complete variable domain is DTGVSQNPRHKITKRGQNVTFRCDPISEHNRLYWYRQTLGQGPEFLTYFQNEAQLEKSRLLSDRFSAERPKGSFSTLEIQRTEQGDSAMYLCASSREAVSYEQYFGPGTRLTVT.

The sample holds one count of this clone. This specimen includes other DNA sequences encoding the same CDR3. As DNA, the CDR3 is TGCGCCAGCAGCTTGGACAGGGGCGACACCGGGGAGCTGTTTTTT. Translating gives CASSLDRGDTGELFF. The chain joins TRBV5-1 to TRBJ2-2; 7 bases fit TRBD1. Looked up from germline, CDR1 is SGHRS and CDR2 is YFSETQ. This CDR3 is 15 amino acids long. J was trimmed by 3 bases and V by 0 bases; bases with no gene match: 2. The whole variable domain, filled in from reference TRBV5-1 and TRBJ2-2, reads KAGVTQTPRYLIKTRGQQVTLSCSPISGHRSVSWYQQTPGQGLQFLFEYFSETQRNKGNFPGRFSGRQFSNSRSEMNVSTLELGDSALYLCASSLDRGDTGELFFGEGSRLTVL.

The CDR3 is CASSLMDTEAFF. The CDR3, as DNA: TGTGCCAGCAGTTTAATGGACACTGAAGCTTTCTTT. The gene calls are TRBV28 and TRBJ1-1; D is unresolved. Trimming removed 2 bases from V and 3 bases from J, with 4 bases in between. Germline loops: CDR1 MDHEN, CDR2 SYDVKM. CDR3 length: 12 residues. Using reference TRBV28 and TRBJ1-1 for the parts outside the CDR3, the full variable domain is DVKVTQSSRYLVKRTGEKVFLECVQDMDHENMFWYRQDPGLGLRLIYFSYDVKMKEKGDIPEGYSVSREKKERFSLILESASTNQTSMYLCASSLMDTEAFFGQGTRLTVV.

This clone occurred once. The chain carries TRBV27 and TRBJ2-3; no definite D call. In germline, CDR1 is MNHEY, CDR2 SMNVEV (reference sequence). The CDR3 contains 17 residues. Trimming removed 8 bases at V and 3 bases at J, with 24 bases between. The CDR3 is CASQETSNGFWTDTQYF. As DNA, the CDR3 is TGTGCCAGCCAAGAAACCTCGAATGGGTTTTGGACAGATACGCAGTATTTT.

CDR3 DNA sequence: TGTGCCAGCAGTGATTGGGTAAGAGACTACGAGCAGTACTTC. Residues: CASSDWVRDYEQYF. The rearrangement joins TRBV6-1 to TRBJ2-7; D gene ambiguous. CDR3 length: 14 residues. Germline CDR1 is MNHNS and CDR2 is SASEGT. Between the trimmed V and J ends, which lost 3 bases and 3 bases, there was a span of 12 bases.

The J gene is TRBJ1-1, the V gene TRBV27; tentatively, D is TRBD1 (5 bases). Germline assignment: CDR1 MNHEY and CDR2 SMNVEV (reference sequence). Trimming shortened V by 5 bases and J by 6 bases, and 10 bases separated the two germline ends. The CDR3 runs 12 residues. CDR3 residues: CASSPSGPEAFF. The CDR3 DNA sequence: TGTGCCAGCAGTCCTTCGGGACCTGAAGCTTTCTTT.

This chain connects TRBV4-1 to TRBJ2-4; D unclear. Trimming removed 2 bases from V and 7 bases from J, with 3 bases in between. Germline V lookup: CDR1 MGHRA, CDR2 YSYEKL. The CDR3 has 11 residues. The CDR3 bases are TGCGCCAGCAGCCAACTGAACATTCAGTACTTC. It codes for CASSQLNIQYF.

The CDR3 nucleotides are TGTGCCAGCAGTGCCGGAGGGACTACTCAAGAGACCCAGTACTTC. Translation: CASSAGGTTQETQYF. The V gene is TRBV25-1, the J gene TRBJ2-5; 7 nucleotides match TRBD2. Unmatched junction bases numbered 7, after V lost 4 bases and J lost 2 bases. Germline assignment: CDR1 MGHDK and CDR2 SYGVNS. The CDR3 has 15 amino acids.

The genes are TRBV11-2 and TRBJ2-5; 7 bases are a match to TRBD1. Unmatched junction bases numbered 8, after V lost 4 bases and J lost 0 bases. The CDR3 is made up of 16 amino acids. The germline V gene has CDR1 SGHAT and CDR2 FQNNGV. The CDR3 sequence: CASSSTGVGYQETQYF. The CDR3 region has the DNA TGTGCCAGCAGCTCCACAGGGGTTGGGTACCAAGAGACCCAGTACTTC.